This T cell receptor (beta chain) was captured by sequencing in a study of prognosis after radiotherapy for stage I lung cancer. The study's findings and limits: Unique TCR clone counts were lower following stereotactic body radiation therapy (median 10,088 versus 6,861).

Amplicons of TCR beta CDR3 were generated from genomic DNA by two-round multiplex PCR. First-round PCR used primers specific to each TRBV and TRBJ gene. TCRdb re-called the multiplex PCR reads with MiXCR, one entry per CDR3 protein. Among under 13,000 distinct CDR3 sequences listed, about 53% were seen once. Points on this clonotype: The antigen remains undetermined.

Trimming took 6 bases from V and 10 from J, leaving 22 bases between them. The germline V gene has CDR1 MNHNS and CDR2 SASEGT. This CDR3 comprises 15 residues. This clonotype was obtained from a donor aged 50 or older with non-small cell lung cancer. V gene TRBV6-1 combines with J gene TRBJ2-1; maybe TRBD2 (6 bases). The source material was PBMCs, sampled before or after stereotactic body radiation therapy (not recorded which). The CDR3 loop reads CASSDAGRAFGEQFF. The CDR3 nucleotides read TGTGCCAGCAGCGACGCCGGGAGAGCCTTCGGAGAGCAGTTCTTC.